This entry concerns a single TCR beta chain. Its antigen is currently unknown. PCR amplification relied on 60 Vbeta primers (plus 13 Jbeta primers). Data came from immunoSEQ multiplex PCR; TCRdb stores just in-frame clones and leaves some out. The sample data list about 120,000 clones. Each donor was nominally healthy when sampled (though unrecorded immune exposures were likely). These data originate in a study of cytomegalovirus exposure and HLA in healthy donors. General study points: Rare TCR sequences predominated, though certain public TCRs were found in many donors.

Sequencing input: PBMCs. This sequence originates from a man aged 30-40 years in good health and CMV-seronegative.

The CDR3 DNA reads as TGTGCCAGCAGCTCGACAGGGCAGTATGGCTACACCTTC. It codes for CASSSTGQYGYTF. The chain is built from TRBV7-9 and TRBJ1-2; 7 bases align to TRBD1. The CDR3 is made up of 13 amino acids. Germline trimming cut 4 bases from V and 5 bases from J; bases unmatched to any gene: 4. Germline values: CDR1 SEHNR, CDR2 FQNEAQ (reference sequence).